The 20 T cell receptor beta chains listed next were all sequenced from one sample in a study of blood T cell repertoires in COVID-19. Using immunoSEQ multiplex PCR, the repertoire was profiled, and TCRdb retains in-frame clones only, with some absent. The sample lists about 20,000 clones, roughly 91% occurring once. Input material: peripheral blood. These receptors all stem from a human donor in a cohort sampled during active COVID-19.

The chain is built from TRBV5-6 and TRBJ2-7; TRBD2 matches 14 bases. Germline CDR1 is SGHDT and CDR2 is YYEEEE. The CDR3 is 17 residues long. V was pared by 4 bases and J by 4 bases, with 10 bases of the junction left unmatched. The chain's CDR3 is CASSPGLAGGRRYEQYF. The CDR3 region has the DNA TGTGCCAGCAGCCCCGGACTAGCGGGGGGAAGAAGGTACGAGCAGTACTTC.

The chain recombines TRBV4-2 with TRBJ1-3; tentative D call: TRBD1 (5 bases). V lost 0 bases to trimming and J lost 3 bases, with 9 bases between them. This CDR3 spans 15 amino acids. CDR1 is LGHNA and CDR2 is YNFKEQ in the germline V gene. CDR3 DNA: TGTGCCAGCAGCCAAGAAGGGGTCGGTGGAAACACCATATATTTT. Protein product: CASSQEGVGGNTIYF.

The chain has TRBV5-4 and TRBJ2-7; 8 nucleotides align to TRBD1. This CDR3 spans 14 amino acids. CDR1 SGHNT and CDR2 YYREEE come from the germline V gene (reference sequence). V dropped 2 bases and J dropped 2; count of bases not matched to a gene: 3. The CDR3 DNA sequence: TGTGCCAGCAGCTTCGGACAGGGAACCTACGAGCAGTACTTC. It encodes CASSFGQGTYEQYF.

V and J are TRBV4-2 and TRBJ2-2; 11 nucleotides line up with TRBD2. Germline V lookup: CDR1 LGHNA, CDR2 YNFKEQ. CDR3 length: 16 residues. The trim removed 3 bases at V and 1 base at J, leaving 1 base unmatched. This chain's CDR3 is CASSHGLAGNTGELFF. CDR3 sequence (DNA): TGTGCCAGCAGCCACGGACTAGCGGGGAACACCGGGGAGCTGTTTTTT.

The CDR3 sequence: CASSSGTSGYEQYF. The DNA for the CDR3 is TGCGCCAGCAGCTCTGGGACTAGCGGCTACGAGCAGTACTTC. This chain links TRBV5-1 with TRBJ2-7; TRBD2 agrees at 11 bases. The CDR3 contains 14 residues. Germline CDR1 reads SGHRS; CDR2 reads YFSETQ. Trimming took 3 bases from V and 3 from J; bases not matched to a gene: 2.

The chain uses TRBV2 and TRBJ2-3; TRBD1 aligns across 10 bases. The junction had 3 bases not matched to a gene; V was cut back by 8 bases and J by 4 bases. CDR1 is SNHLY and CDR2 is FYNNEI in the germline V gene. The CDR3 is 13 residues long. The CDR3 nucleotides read TGTGCCAGCCGGGGGACAGGGGCAGATACGCAGTATTTT. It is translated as CASRGTGADTQYF.

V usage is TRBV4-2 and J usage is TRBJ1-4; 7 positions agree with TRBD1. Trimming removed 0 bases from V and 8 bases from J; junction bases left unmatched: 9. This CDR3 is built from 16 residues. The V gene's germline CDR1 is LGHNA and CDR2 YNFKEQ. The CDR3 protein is CASSQEDRVWSEKLFF. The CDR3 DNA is TGTGCCAGCAGCCAAGAAGACAGGGTGTGGTCAGAAAAACTGTTTTTT.

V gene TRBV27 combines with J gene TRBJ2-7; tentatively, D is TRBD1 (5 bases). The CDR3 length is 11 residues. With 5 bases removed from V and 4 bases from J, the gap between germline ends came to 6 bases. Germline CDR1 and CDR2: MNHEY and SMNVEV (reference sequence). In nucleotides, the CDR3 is TGTGCCAGCAGTCCAGGGTACGAGCAGTACTTC. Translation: CASSPGYEQYF.

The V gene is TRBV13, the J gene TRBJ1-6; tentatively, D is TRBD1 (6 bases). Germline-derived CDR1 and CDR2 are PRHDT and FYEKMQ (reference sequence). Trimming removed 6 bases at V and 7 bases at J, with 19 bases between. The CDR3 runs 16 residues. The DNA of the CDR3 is TGTGCCAGCAGTTCAAGGGGTGGGGGGGCCAATTCACCCCTCCACTTT. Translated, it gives CASSSRGGGANSPLHF.

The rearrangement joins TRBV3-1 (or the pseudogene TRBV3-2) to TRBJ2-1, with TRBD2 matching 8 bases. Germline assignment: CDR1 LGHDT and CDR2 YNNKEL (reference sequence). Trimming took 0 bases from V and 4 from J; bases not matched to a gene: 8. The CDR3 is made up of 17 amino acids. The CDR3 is CASSQENLLADYNEQFF. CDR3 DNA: TGTGCCAGCAGCCAAGAGAATCTACTAGCGGATTACAATGAGCAGTTCTTC.

DNA for the CDR3: TGTGCCAGCAGCTTGGGAGCAGGGGATTCACCCCTCCACTTT. Translating it yields CASSLGAGDSPLHF. The chain carries TRBV5-4 and TRBJ1-6; perhaps TRBD1 as D (6 bases). The CDR3 length is 14 residues. V lost 0 bases, J lost 8 bases, and 9 bases lay in between. Germline CDR1 and CDR2: SGHNT and YYREEE (reference sequence).

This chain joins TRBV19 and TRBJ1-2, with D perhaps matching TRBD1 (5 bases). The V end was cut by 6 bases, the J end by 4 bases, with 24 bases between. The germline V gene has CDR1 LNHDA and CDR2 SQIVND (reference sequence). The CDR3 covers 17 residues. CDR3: CASSLPQTAVHFYGYTF. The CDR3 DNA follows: TGTGCCAGTAGCCTTCCCCAGACAGCAGTTCACTTCTATGGCTACACCTTC.

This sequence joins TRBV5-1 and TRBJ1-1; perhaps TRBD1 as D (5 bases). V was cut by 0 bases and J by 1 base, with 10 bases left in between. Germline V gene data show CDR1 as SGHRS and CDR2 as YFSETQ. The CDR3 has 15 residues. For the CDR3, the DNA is TGCGCCAGCAGCTTGGTTGCGGGGACGAACACTGAAGCTTTCTTT. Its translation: CASSLVAGTNTEAFF.

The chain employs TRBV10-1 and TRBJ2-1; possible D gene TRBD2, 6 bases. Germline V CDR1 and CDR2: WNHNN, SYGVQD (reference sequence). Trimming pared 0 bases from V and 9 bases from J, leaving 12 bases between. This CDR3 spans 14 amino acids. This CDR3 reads CASSESGGKPEQFF. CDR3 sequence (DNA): TGCGCCAGCAGTGAGTCCGGCGGGAAACCTGAGCAGTTCTTC.

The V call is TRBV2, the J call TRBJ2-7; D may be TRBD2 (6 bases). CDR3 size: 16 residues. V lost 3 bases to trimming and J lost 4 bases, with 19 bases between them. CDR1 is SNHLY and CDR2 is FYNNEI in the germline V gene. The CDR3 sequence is CASSDGQRVLGYEQYF. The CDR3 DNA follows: TGTGCCAGCAGTGATGGGCAGCGGGTCCTCGGGTACGAGCAGTACTTC.

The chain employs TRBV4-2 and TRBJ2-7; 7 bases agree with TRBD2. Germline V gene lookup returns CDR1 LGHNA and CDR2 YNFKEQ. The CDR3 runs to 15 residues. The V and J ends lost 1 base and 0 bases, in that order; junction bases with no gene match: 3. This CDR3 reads CASSQVLAASYEQYF. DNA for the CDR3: TGTGCCAGCAGCCAAGTTCTAGCGGCCTCCTACGAGCAGTACTTC.

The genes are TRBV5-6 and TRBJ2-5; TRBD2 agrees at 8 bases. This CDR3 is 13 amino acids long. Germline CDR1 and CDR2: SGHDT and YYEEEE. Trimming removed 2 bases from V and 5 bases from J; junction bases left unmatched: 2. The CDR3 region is CASSLAGDETQYF. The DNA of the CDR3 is TGTGCCAGCAGCTTAGCGGGAGACGAGACCCAGTACTTC.

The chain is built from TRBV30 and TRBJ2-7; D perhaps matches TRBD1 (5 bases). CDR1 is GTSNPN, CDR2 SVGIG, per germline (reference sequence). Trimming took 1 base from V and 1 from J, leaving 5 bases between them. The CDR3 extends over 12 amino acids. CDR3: CAWSGQSYEQYF. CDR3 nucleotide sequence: TGTGCCTGGAGTGGACAGTCCTACGAGCAGTACTTC. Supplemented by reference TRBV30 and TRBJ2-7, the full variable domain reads SQTIHQWPATLVQPVGSPLSLECTVEGTSNPNLYWYRQAAGRGLQLLFYSVGIGQISSEVPQNLSASRPQDRQFILSSKKLLLSDSGFYLCAWSGQSYEQYFGPGTRLTVT.

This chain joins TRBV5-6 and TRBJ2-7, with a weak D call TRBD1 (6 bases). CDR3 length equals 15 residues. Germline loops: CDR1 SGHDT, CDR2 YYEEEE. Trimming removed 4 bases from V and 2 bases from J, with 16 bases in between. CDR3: CASSEKGERPYEQYF. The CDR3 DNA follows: TGTGCCAGCAGCGAAAAGGGGGAGAGGCCCTACGAGCAGTACTTC.

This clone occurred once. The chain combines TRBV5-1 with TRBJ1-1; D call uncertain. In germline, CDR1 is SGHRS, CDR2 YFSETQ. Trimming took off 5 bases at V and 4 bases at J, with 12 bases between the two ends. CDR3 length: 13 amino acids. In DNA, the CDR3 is TGCGCCAGCAGTCCCGAGAGGGTCACTGAAGCTTTCTTT. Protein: CASSPERVTEAFF.